This TCR beta chain came from a study of cytomegalovirus exposure and HLA in healthy donors. A multiplex PCR was run with 60 Vbeta primers and 13 Jbeta primers. This table comes from immunoSEQ multiplex PCR, and its TCRdb copy is limited to in-frame clones, with some not included. The top ten hold more than 1.5% of the sample, which has about 130,000 clones, about 85% seen once. CDR1 is SGDLS, CDR2 YYNGEE, per germline. Trimming stripped 0 bases from V and 0 bases from J, with 11 bases between. The CDR3 has 16 residues. The sample comprised PBMCs. The receptor comes from a boy aged 10-17 years in good health and CMV-seronegative. The chain combines TRBV9 with TRBJ2-3; the D is unclear. The CDR3 DNA reads as TGTGCCAGCAGCGTAGATGTGGGCCCCAGCACAGATACGCAGTATTTT. This codes for CASSVDVGPSTDTQYF. The whole variable domain, filled in from reference TRBV9 and TRBJ2-3, reads DSGVTQTPKHLITATGQRVTLRCSPRSGDLSVYWYQQSLDQGLQFLIQYYNGEERAKGNILERFSAQQFPDLHSELNLSSLELGDSALYFCASSVDVGPSTDTQYFGPGTRLTVL.